This T cell receptor beta chain derives from a study of graft-versus-host responses after intestinal transplantation. About the research overall: Each transplant was multivisceral, liver-intestinal, or isolated intestinal. Tacrolimus and steroids were given for two to four years to all recipients after anti-thymocyte globulin induction.

Here immunoSEQ multiplex PCR was the method, and the copy in TCRdb shows in-frame clones only, minus some. The data show some 88,000 clones, roughly 91% seen once. Points on this clone: Its specificity is not known.

Study outcomes and limitations: There were GvH clones found in recipient marrow, and some of them appeared first in ileum or blood. GvH clone levels peaked in circulation, and this peak was associated with early post-transplant HvG declines.

V was pared by 2 bases and J by 2 bases, with 7 bases between. CDR1 is SQVTM and CDR2 is ANQGSEA in the germline V gene. This CDR3 is 13 amino acids long. The rearrangement links TRBV29-1 to TRBJ2-1; D not certain. The TCR comes from a human donor who received an intestinal transplant. The starting material was unstimulated CD8+ T cells sorted from spleen or lymph node cells, obtained before intestinal transplant. The CDR3 DNA sequence: TGCAGCGTTGAATTCAGTACCTACAATGAGCAGTTCTTC. Protein: CSVEFSTYNEQFF.